The 22 T cell receptor beta chains below come from one sample, sequenced in a study of T cell responses to AZD1222 COVID-19 vaccine. Profiling relied on immunoSEQ multiplex PCR, and the TCRdb table lists in-frame clones only, not all of them. In the table there are about 110,000 clones, 65% to 85% of which are singletons. Specimen: peripheral blood, collected on day 0 of AZD1222 vaccination. Receptor source: an adult in good health.

This clone came up many times. The chain is built from TRBV5-4 and TRBJ2-7; weak D call: TRBD2 (5 bases). From germline, CDR1 is SGHNT and CDR2 YYREEE (reference sequence). The CDR3 is 17 amino acids. Between the trimmed V and J ends, which lost 4 bases and 0 bases, there was a span of 20 bases. The CDR3 here is CASSRRLATMASYEQYF. The CDR3 DNA reads TGTGCCAGCAGCCGACGCTTAGCGACGATGGCCTCCTACGAGCAGTACTTC. The full variable domain, with the rest looked up from reference TRBV5-4 and TRBJ2-7, is ETGVTQSPTHLIKTRGQQVTLRCSSQSGHNTVSWYQQALGQGPQFIFQYYREEENGRGNFPPRFSGLQFPNYSSELNVNALELDDSALYLCASSRRLATMASYEQYFGPGTRLTVT.

The gene calls are TRBV2 and TRBJ2-6; tentative D call: TRBD1 (6 bases). Trimming took off 8 bases at V and 8 bases at J, with 16 bases between the two ends. Germline loops: CDR1 SNHLY, CDR2 FYNNEI. The CDR3 is 14 residues long. The CDR3 DNA is TGTGCCAGCGCCAGAACAGGGATTACCAACGTCCTGACTTTC. Translation: CASARTGITNVLTF.

J is TRBJ2-7 and V is TRBV27; no clear D gene. V gave up 2 bases and J gave up 5 bases, with 13 bases separating them. The CDR3 contains 14 residues. From germline, CDR1 is MNHEY and CDR2 SMNVEV (reference sequence). DNA for the CDR3: TGTGCCAGCAGTTTAGTAGATAGCACCCACGAGCAGTACTTC. This sequence encodes CASSLVDSTHEQYF.

This rearrangement joins TRBV7-9 to TRBJ2-2, with TRBD1 identical over 9 bases. CDR1 and CDR2 (germline): SEHNR, FQNEAQ (reference sequence). CDR3 length equals 16 residues. J gave up 2 bases and V 5 bases, and 6 bases lay outside the gene matches. The CDR3 coding sequence is TGTGCCAGCAGCCAAGGGACAGGGTTTAACACCGGGGAGCTGTTTTTT. Translated, it gives CASSQGTGFNTGELFF.

The CDR3 coding sequence is TGTGCCAGCAGTGGGGGGACAGGGGGCTACGAGCAGTACTTC. It encodes CASSGGTGGYEQYF. This chain joins TRBV2 and TRBJ2-7; TRBD1 matches 11 bases. Looked up from germline, CDR1 is SNHLY and CDR2 is FYNNEI. V dropped 4 bases and J dropped 3; count of bases not matched to a gene: 2. The length of the CDR3 is 14 residues.

The genes are TRBV6-5 and TRBJ1-2; D gene uncertain. This CDR3 contains 14 residues. The V end lost 6 bases, the J end lost 3 bases, and 14 bases lay between the germline ends. CDR1 is MNHEY, CDR2 SVGAGI, per germline. CDR3 coding DNA: TGTGCCAGCAGGCCCCCGGGGAGCGACTATGGCTACACCTTC. This codes for CASRPPGSDYGYTF.

To note about this clone: In the same sample, other DNA sequences code for this CDR3. The chain carries TRBV2 and TRBJ1-1; D is undetermined. Trimming removed 4 bases from V and 1 base from J, with 10 bases in between. Per germline, CDR1 SNHLY and CDR2 FYNNEI. This CDR3 is built from 14 residues. CDR3 coding DNA: TGTGCCAGCAGTGTCAGAGGCAGGAACACTGAAGCTTTCTTT. Its translation: CASSVRGRNTEAFF.

The V gene is TRBV6-5, the J gene TRBJ2-2; D uncertain. This CDR3 is built from 15 residues. Deletions cut 5 bases from V and 2 bases from J, with 12 bases between. Germline V gene lookup returns CDR1 MNHEY and CDR2 SVGAGI. DNA for the CDR3: TGTGCCAGCAGTCACCGGGTCTTAAACACCGGGGAGCTGTTTTTT. It codes for CASSHRVLNTGELFF.

V is TRBV28 and J is TRBJ2-3, with 11 bases matching TRBD2. The CDR3 is 14 residues long. V lost 8 bases and J lost 2; bases outside the gene matches: 3. The germline V gene encodes CDR1 MDHEN and CDR2 SYDVKM. The CDR3 DNA sequence: TGTGCCAGCCTAGCGGGGGGAATCACAGATACGCAGTATTTT. Translated, it gives CASLAGGITDTQYF.

The chain is built from TRBV27 and TRBJ2-1; 14 bases fit TRBD2. Germline lookup yields CDR1 MNHEY and CDR2 SMNVEV (reference sequence). CDR3 length equals 17 residues. V dropped 3 bases and J dropped 4; count of bases not matched to a gene: 5. CDR3 residues: CASSFSWTSGGYNEQFF. The CDR3 DNA reads TGTGCCAGCAGTTTCTCTTGGACTAGCGGGGGGTACAATGAGCAGTTCTTC.

V gene TRBV5-5 combines with J gene TRBJ2-5, with unresolved D. The germline V and J ends were trimmed by 4 bases and 5 bases, with 3 bases remaining between them. The CDR3 is 10 amino acids. The V gene's germline CDR1 is SGHKS and CDR2 YYEKEE (reference sequence). CDR3 coding DNA: TGTGCCAGCAGCGCCGAGACCCAGTACTTC. It yields the protein CASSAETQYF.

The chain links TRBV5-5 to TRBJ1-2, with a weak D call TRBD1 (6 bases). CDR1 is SGHKS, CDR2 YYEKEE, per germline (reference sequence). Trimming stripped 5 bases from V and 1 base from J, with 18 bases between. The CDR3 is 16 amino acids. CDR3 sequence reads: CASSLKQGRDNYGYTF. The DNA of the CDR3 is TGTGCCAGCAGTCTTAAACAGGGAAGGGATAACTATGGCTACACCTTC. The full variable domain, completed using reference TRBV5-5 and TRBJ1-2, is DAGVTQSPTHLIKTRGQQVTLRCSPISGHKSVSWYQQVLGQGPQFIFQYYEKEERGRGNFPDRFSARQFPNYSSELNVNALLLGDSALYLCASSLKQGRDNYGYTFGSGTRLTVV.

The chain has TRBV7-9 and TRBJ1-6, with 12 positions matching TRBD1. Trimming took 5 bases from V and 0 from J; bases not matched to a gene: 8. The germline gives CDR1 SEHNR, CDR2 FQNEAQ (reference sequence). The CDR3 has 19 residues. The CDR3 reads CASSVGTGGDISYNSPLHF. The CDR3, as DNA: TGTGCCAGCAGCGTCGGGACAGGGGGCGACATCTCCTATAATTCACCCCTCCACTTT.

This chain links TRBV9 with TRBJ2-3; the match to TRBD1 covers 8 bases. Trimming at V came to 1 base and at J to 2 bases, leaving 15 bases not matched to a gene. The germline V gene has CDR1 SGDLS and CDR2 YYNGEE. The CDR3 is made up of 19 amino acids. CDR3 bases: TGTGCCAGCAGCGTACCGACAGGGGCCTCTAGCCCATTCACAGATACGCAGTATTTT. This codes for CASSVPTGASSPFTDTQYF.

The CDR3 protein is CASSLDRADGYTF. CDR3 coding DNA: TGTGCCAGCAGCCTGGACAGGGCGGATGGCTACACCTTC. The genes are TRBV6-6 and TRBJ1-2; 8 nucleotides agree with TRBD1. CDR1 and CDR2 (germline): MNHNY, SVGAGI (reference sequence). The trim removed 6 bases at V and 6 bases at J, leaving 6 bases unmatched. This CDR3 comprises 13 residues.

V usage is TRBV20-1 and J usage is TRBJ1-6, with a possible D match to TRBD1 (5 bases). Germline V gene sequence: CDR1 DFQATT, CDR2 SNEGSKA (reference sequence). The germline V and J ends were trimmed by 3 bases and 3 bases, with 27 bases remaining between them. CDR3 length: 20 residues. The DNA for the CDR3 is TGCAGTGCTAGTAAAACGCAAGGTATGGGGACCGCCTTCTATAATTCACCCCTCCACTTT. This gives the protein CSASKTQGMGTAFYNSPLHF.

V and J are TRBV5-1 and TRBJ1-1; D is possibly TRBD1 (5 bases). Trimming shortened V by 4 bases and J by 2 bases, and 12 bases separated the two germline ends. The germline CDR1 and CDR2 sequences are SGHRS and YFSETQ. This CDR3 is built from 14 residues. The CDR3 here is CASSDYQGNTEAFF. The CDR3 nucleotides are TGCGCCAGCAGCGACTACCAGGGAAACACTGAAGCTTTCTTT.

The chain recombines TRBV6-5 with TRBJ2-7; 9 nucleotides line up with TRBD2. Germline V gene data show CDR1 as MNHEY and CDR2 as SVGAGI. The CDR3 sequence is 15 residues long. Trimming at V came to 5 bases and at J to 0 bases, leaving 5 bases not matched to a gene. The CDR3, as DNA: TGTGCCAGCAGTAGGACTAGCGCGAACTCCTACGAGCAGTACTTC. Its protein is CASSRTSANSYEQYF.

This clone was counted once. This chain uses TRBV25-1 with TRBJ1-2; 7 nucleotides match TRBD1. This CDR3 is 17 amino acids long. Germline-derived CDR1 and CDR2 are MGHDK and SYGVNS. Trimming removed 5 bases from V and 5 bases from J; junction bases left unmatched: 17. The CDR3 DNA reads TGTGCCAGCAGTAGCAGCTCGGGACAGCTTGTCCCTTATGGCTACACCTTC. As protein: CASSSSSGQLVPYGYTF.

The rearrangement uses TRBV4-2 and TRBJ2-3; the D gene is possibly TRBD2 (6 bases). Germline V gives CDR1 LGHNA, CDR2 YNFKEQ. CDR3 size: 17 residues. Trimming stripped 0 bases from V and 0 bases from J, with 13 bases between. The CDR3 spells CASSQEGGGASTDTQYF. DNA of the CDR3: TGTGCCAGCAGCCAAGAGGGTGGCGGGGCTAGCACAGATACGCAGTATTTT.

This sequence joins TRBV9 and TRBJ1-3; 9 positions match TRBD1. J gave up 4 bases and V 3 bases, and 2 bases lay outside the gene matches. The V gene's germline CDR1 is SGDLS and CDR2 YYNGEE. This CDR3 has 14 residues. This CDR3 is CASSAGTGGNTIYF. Written as DNA, the CDR3 is TGTGCCAGCAGCGCCGGGACAGGGGGAAACACCATATATTTT.

The chain recombines TRBV14 with TRBJ1-4; tentative D call: TRBD1 (6 bases). Deletions cut 6 bases from V and 3 bases from J, with 14 bases between. The germline CDR1 and CDR2 sequences are SGHDN and FVKESK. The CDR3 consists of 15 residues. The CDR3 sequence: CASSYRTDSNEKLFF. Written as DNA, the CDR3 is TGTGCCAGCAGTTACAGGACAGACTCTAATGAAAAACTGTTTTTT. The full variable domain, in which reference TRBV14 and TRBJ1-4 provide the parts outside the CDR3, is EAGVTQFPSHSVIEKGQTVTLRCDPISGHDNLYWYRRVMGKEIKFLLHFVKESKQDESGMPNNRFLAERTGGTYSTLKVQPAELEDSGVYFCASSYRTDSNEKLFFGSGTQLSVL.